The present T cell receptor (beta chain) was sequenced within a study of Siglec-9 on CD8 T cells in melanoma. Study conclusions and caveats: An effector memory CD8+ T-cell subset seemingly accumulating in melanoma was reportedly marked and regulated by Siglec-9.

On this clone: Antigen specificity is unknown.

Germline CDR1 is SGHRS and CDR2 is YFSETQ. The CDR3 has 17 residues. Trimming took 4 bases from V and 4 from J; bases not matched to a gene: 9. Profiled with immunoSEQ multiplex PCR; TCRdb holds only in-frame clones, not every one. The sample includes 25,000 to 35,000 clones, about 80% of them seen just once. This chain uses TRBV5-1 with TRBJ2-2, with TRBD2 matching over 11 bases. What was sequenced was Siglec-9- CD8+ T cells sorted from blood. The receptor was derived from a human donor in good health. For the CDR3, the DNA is TGCGCCAGCAGCGACATACCGGGACTAGCGGCCACCGGGGAGCTGTTTTTT. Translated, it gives CASSDIPGLAATGELFF.